The entry that follows covers one T cell receptor beta chain sequence. This record comes from a study of blood T cell repertoires in COVID-19. Study information: Whether acute or convalescent, the COVID-19 samples came from the United States, Italy and Spain. T cells, B-cell-depleted T cells, or PBMCs supplied cDNA or gDNA.

As processed by the authors: Reference gene primer amplification in the assay estimated nucleated cell counts. Clones were sequenced by immunoSEQ multiplex PCR, and TCRdb holds only the in-frame ones, with some missing. V, J and clone size are taken as reported in that table, and D and trimming were inferred from the DNA itself. The table has approximately 300,000 clones, around 92% seen once. This receptor was obtained from a man aged 18-30 years who had recovered from COVID-19. Sequencing was performed on peripheral blood.

This CDR3 is CASSSRSATNEKLFF. The CDR3 DNA sequence: TGTGCCAGCAGCTCCCGGTCTGCAACTAATGAAAAACTGTTTTTT. This chain joins TRBV11-2 and TRBJ1-4; D is undetermined. Germline CDR1 SGHAT, CDR2 FQNNGV. The CDR3 has 15 amino acids. Trimming took 4 bases from V and 0 from J, leaving 9 bases between them.